This T cell receptor beta chain was documented in a study of cytomegalovirus exposure and HLA in healthy donors. Germline CDR1 MNHEY, CDR2 SMNVEV (reference sequence). This CDR3 is built from 16 residues. Trimming at V came to 4 bases and at J to 5 bases, leaving 10 bases not matched to a gene. Sequencing was performed with immunoSEQ multiplex PCR; in TCRdb, only in-frame clones are kept and a portion is missing. The sample contains a few hundred thousand clones, roughly 88% of which appear only once. The gene calls are TRBV27 and TRBJ1-5, with 8 bases lining up with TRBD1. The clonotype comes from a woman aged 25 to 39 in good health and CMV-seronegative. Sequencing used PBMCs. The CDR3 region has the DNA TGTGCCAGCAGTTGGGTCGGACAGGGTGGGGATCAGCCCCAGCATTTT. Protein product: CASSWVGQGGDQPQHF.